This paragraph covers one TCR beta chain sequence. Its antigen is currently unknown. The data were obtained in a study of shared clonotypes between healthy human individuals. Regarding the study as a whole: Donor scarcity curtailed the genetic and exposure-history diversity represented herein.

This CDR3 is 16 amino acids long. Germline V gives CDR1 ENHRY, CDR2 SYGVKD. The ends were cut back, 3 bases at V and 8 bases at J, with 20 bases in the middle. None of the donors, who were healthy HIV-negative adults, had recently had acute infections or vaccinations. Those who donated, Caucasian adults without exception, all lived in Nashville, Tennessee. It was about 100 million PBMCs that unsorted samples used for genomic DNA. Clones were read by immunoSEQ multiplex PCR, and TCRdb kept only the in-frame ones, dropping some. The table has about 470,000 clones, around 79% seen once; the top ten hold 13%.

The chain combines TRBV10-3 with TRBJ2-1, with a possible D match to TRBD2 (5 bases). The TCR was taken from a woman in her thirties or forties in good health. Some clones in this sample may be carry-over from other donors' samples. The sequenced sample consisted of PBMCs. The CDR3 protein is CAISDSGRGARHEQFF. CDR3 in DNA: TGTGCCATCAGTGACAGTGGGAGAGGAGCCCGGCATGAGCAGTTCTTC.